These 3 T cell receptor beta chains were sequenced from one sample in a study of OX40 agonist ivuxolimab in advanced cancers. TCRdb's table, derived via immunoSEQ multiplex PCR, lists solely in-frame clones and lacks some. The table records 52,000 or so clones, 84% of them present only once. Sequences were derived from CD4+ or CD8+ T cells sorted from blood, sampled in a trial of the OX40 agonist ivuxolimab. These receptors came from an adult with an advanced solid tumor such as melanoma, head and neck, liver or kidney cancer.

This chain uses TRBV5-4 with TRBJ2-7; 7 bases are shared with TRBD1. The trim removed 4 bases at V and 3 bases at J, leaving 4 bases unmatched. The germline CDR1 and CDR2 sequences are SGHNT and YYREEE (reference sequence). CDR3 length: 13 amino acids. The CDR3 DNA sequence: TGTGCCAGCAGCCAAGGACAGGTCTACGAGCAGTACTTC. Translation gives CASSQGQVYEQYF. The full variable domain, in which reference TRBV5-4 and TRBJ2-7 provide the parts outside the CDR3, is ETGVTQSPTHLIKTRGQQVTLRCSSQSGHNTVSWYQQALGQGPQFIFQYYREEENGRGNFPPRFSGLQFPNYSSELNVNALELDDSALYLCASSQGQVYEQYFGPGTRLTVT.

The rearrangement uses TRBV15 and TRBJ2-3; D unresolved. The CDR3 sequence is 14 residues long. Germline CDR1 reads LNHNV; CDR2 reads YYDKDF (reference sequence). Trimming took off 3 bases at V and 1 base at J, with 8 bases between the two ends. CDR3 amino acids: CATSSHSGTDTQYF. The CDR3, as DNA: TGTGCCACCAGCAGTCACAGCGGCACAGATACGCAGTATTTT. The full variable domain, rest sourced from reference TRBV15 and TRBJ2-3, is DAMVIQNPRYQVTQFGKPVTLSCSQTLNHNVMYWYQQKSSQAPKLLFHYYDKDFNNEADTPDNFQSRRPNTSFCFLDIRSPGLGDTAMYLCATSSHSGTDTQYFGPGTRLTVL.

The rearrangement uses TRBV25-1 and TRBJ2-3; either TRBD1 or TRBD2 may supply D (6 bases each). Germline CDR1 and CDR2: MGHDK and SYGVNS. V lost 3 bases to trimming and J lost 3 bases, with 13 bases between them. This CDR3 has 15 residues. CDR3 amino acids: CASSELGGKTDTQYF. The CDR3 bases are TGTGCCAGCAGTGAGCTAGGGGGGAAAACAGATACGCAGTATTTT.